This paragraph covers one T cell receptor (beta chain) sequence. The antigen it recognizes is unknown. No base quality values were provided; no much bigger clone lies one nucleotide off. The junction shows trimming of 2 bases on V and 15 bases on J, plus 20 bases between the germline ends. The CDR1 and CDR2 encoded by the germline V gene (reference sequence) are MNHNY and SVGAGI. Reading from cysteine to phenylalanine, the CDR3 counts 14 amino acids. Only the CDR3 portion is preserved as DNA: 42 bases, with reading frame beginning at the first base. The data were taken from a study of tumour-infiltrating T cells in Burkitt lymphoma (dated by TCRdb to the early 2020s). With respect to the entire study: When TCR repertoire data were correlated with clinical outcome, productive clonality turned out to predict both overall and progression-free survival, independent of established prognosticators, age at diagnosis among them.

The library was prepared using the immunoSEQ multiplex PCR assay. TCRdb holds this immuneACCESS table with in-frame rearrangements only. Some clones are missing; in checked studies, unresolved V genes explain under half, and the rest has no known cause. This sample has 3,500 to 4,500 clones in its table, and about 86% of those were observed once. The biggest ten clones account for 12% of the sample. The sequence joins TRBV6-6 to TRBJ2-1; the D segment may tentatively be TRBD1 or TRBD2, each giving 5 matched bases. This TCR derives from a human donor with diffuse large B-cell lymphoma. Some clones in this sample may be carry-over from other donors' samples. Sequenced: tumor tissue. The nucleotide sequence is given as TGTGCCAGCAGTTACGGCCCTGCGGAGAGGGGCGGGTTCTTC. It codes for CASSYGPAERGGFF.